This T cell receptor (beta chain) was captured by sequencing in a study of cytomegalovirus exposure and HLA in healthy donors. Study results and caveats: According to the study, approximately 150 TCR beta chains were cytomegalovirus-associated. One later analysis reportedly identified an Asian-associated ancestry cluster that showed fewer N-insertions than the approximately 670-donor mean.

V was shortened by 2 bases and J by 4 bases, with 9 bases between the two germline ends. CDR3 length equals 13 residues. CDR1 and CDR2 (germline): SGHVS, FQNEAQ. Vbeta (60) and Jbeta (13) primers were used in the PCR. Methods used by the authors: An analysis performed later counted about 80 million unique TCR beta chains (roughly 10 million of them shared). The data were produced by immunoSEQ multiplex PCR, yet TCRdb's version contains in-frame clones alone and is incomplete. That table is the source of V, J and clone size, and D and trimming were worked out from the DNA. The ten top clones account for about 1.7%, within a sample of around 140,000 clones. In regard to this clone: Its antigen remains unknown.

The receptor comes from a woman between 50 and 59 years old in good health and CMV-seronegative. Sequenced: PBMCs. The chain combines TRBV7-8 with TRBJ2-7, with a possible D match to TRBD1 (6 bases). The CDR3 loop reads CASSLKQGYEQYF. CDR3 bases: TGTGCCAGCAGCTTAAAACAGGGATACGAGCAGTACTTC.